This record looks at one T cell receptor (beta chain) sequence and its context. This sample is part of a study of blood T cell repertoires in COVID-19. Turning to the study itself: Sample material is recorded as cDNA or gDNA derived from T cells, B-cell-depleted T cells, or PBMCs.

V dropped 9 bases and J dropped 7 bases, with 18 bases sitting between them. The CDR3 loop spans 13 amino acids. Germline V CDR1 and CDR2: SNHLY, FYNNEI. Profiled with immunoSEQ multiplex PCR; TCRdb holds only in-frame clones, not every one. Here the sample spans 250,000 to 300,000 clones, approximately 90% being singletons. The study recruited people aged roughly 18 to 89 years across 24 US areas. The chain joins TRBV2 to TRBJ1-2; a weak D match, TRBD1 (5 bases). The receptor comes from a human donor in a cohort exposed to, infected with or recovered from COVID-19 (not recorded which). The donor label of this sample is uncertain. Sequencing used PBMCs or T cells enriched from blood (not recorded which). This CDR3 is CARKAQGLGGYTF. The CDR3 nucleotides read TGTGCCAGAAAAGCCCAGGGCCTCGGTGGCTACACCTTC.